Shown below are 5 T cell receptor beta chains from a single sample sequenced in a study of cytomegalovirus exposure and HLA in healthy donors. 13 Jbeta primers and 60 Vbeta primers were used for the PCR. Measured with immunoSEQ multiplex PCR; TCRdb has only the in-frame clones, and not every one. The sample holds 90,000 to 110,000 clones, approximately 76% seen once. The specimen was PBMCs. These receptors were collected from a woman in her forties or fifties in good health and CMV-seropositive.

The chain recombines TRBV5-4 with TRBJ2-1; 7 bases are shared with TRBD2. Looked up from germline, CDR1 is SGHNT and CDR2 is YYREEE (reference sequence). The CDR3 consists of 16 residues. V shed 4 bases, J shed 11 bases, and the junction held 18 bases outside the gene matches. In nucleotides, the CDR3 is TGTGCCAGCAGCCCTTCCAAGGAACCTAGCGGTACTCAGCAGTTCTTC. As protein: CASSPSKEPSGTQQFF.

This chain uses TRBV7-3 with TRBJ2-5; 10 nucleotides match TRBD1. This CDR3 has 15 residues. Trimming took 4 bases from V and 5 from J; bases not matched to a gene: 7. Per germline, CDR1 SGHTA and CDR2 FQGTGA. The CDR3 region has the DNA TGTGCCAGCAGCTCATGGGACAGGGGTATGGAGACCCAGTACTTC. Protein product: CASSSWDRGMETQYF.

The J gene is TRBJ2-5, the V gene TRBV5-4; 8 positions agree with TRBD1. Germline V gives CDR1 SGHNT, CDR2 YYREEE (reference sequence). The CDR3 is 14 amino acids. The junction had 7 bases not matched to a gene; V was cut back by 3 bases and J by 6 bases. The CDR3 DNA follows: TGTGCCAGCAGCTGGCAGGGGGCGCGTCAGACCCAGTACTTC. Residues: CASSWQGARQTQYF. Full variable domain (remainder filled in from reference TRBV5-4 and TRBJ2-5): ETGVTQSPTHLIKTRGQQVTLRCSSQSGHNTVSWYQQALGQGPQFIFQYYREEENGRGNFPPRFSGLQFPNYSSELNVNALELDDSALYLCASSWQGARQTQYFGPGTRLLVL.

The gene calls are TRBV25-1 and TRBJ2-5; D is uncertain. Looked up from germline, CDR1 is MGHDK and CDR2 is SYGVNS. The V and J ends lost 8 bases and 11 bases respectively, with 24 bases between them. The CDR3 is 14 amino acids. Written as DNA, the CDR3 is TGTGCCAGCTTCCGGAAACAGCTCCTACGATGGCAGTACTTC. Amino acids: CASFRKQLLRWQYF.

Of note for this clone: One junction end does not reproduce the germline sequence, and a read error may be involved. This sequence joins TRBV7-6 and TRBJ2-6; TRBD1 is a possible D gene (5 bases). Germline lookup yields CDR1 SGHVS and CDR2 FNYEAQ. The CDR3 spans 14 residues. The CDR3, as DNA: TGTGCCAGCAGCTTAGCGAAAGGGGCCAACGGCCTGACTTTC. Translating it yields CASSLAKGANGLTF. Full variable domain (outside the CDR3, taken from reference TRBV7-6 and TRBJ2-6): GAGVSQSPRYKVTKRGQDVALRCDPISGHVSLYWYRQALGQGPEFLTYFNYEAQQDKSGLPNDRFSAERPEGSISTLTIQRTEQRDSAMYRCASSLAKGANGLTFGAGSRLTVL.